The source of this T cell receptor (beta chain) is a study of technical replicates of blood from a handful of donors. Sequenced by immunoSEQ multiplex PCR; TCRdb stores in-frame clones only, minus some. The sample includes some 74,000 clones, roughly 89% of them seen just once. The CDR3 sequence is 12 residues long. V lost 3 bases and J lost 4, with 7 bases in between. Germline V gene lookup returns CDR1 GTSNPN and CDR2 SVGIG (reference sequence). This TCR was recovered from a human donor in good health. Sequenced: T cells isolated from PBMCs. J is TRBJ1-3 and V is TRBV30; D possibly corresponds to TRBD1 (5 bases). CDR3 DNA sequence: TGTGCCTGGAGACCAGGGGGAAACACCATATATTTT. Protein sequence: CAWRPGGNTIYF.